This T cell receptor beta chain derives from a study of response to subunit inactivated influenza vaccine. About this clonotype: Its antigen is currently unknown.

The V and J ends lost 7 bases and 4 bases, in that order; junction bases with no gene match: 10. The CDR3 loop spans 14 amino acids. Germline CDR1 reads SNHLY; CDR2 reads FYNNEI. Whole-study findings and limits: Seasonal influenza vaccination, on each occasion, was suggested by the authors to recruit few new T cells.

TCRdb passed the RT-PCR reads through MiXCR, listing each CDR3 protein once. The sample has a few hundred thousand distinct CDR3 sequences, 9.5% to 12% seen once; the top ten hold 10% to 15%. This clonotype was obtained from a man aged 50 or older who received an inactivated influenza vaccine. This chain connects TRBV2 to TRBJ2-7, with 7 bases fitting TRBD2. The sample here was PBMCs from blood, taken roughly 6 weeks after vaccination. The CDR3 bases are TGTGCCAGCACTTGGCCTAGCGGAAAATACGAGCAGTACTTC. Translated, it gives CASTWPSGKYEQYF.